This record covers a single T cell receptor (beta chain). Use of 60 Vbeta and 13 Jbeta primers characterized the PCR. Profiling relied on immunoSEQ multiplex PCR, and the TCRdb table lists in-frame clones only, not all of them. The table has roughly 110,000 clones, 76% seen once. CDR3 length: 13 amino acids. Germline assignment: CDR1 SGHDT and CDR2 YYEEEE. Trimming pared 4 bases from V and 3 bases from J, leaving 10 bases between. This record belongs to a study of cytomegalovirus exposure and HLA in healthy donors. The V call is TRBV5-6, the J call TRBJ1-2; a possible D gene is TRBD1 (5 bases). The clonotype comes from a man aged 18 to 29 in good health and CMV-seronegative. The specimen sequenced was PBMCs. CDR3 coding DNA: TGTGCCAGCAGCCGCGGGACGGACTATGGCTACACCTTC. Protein sequence: CASSRGTDYGYTF.